These 17 T cell receptor beta chains share one sample of origin, sequenced in a study of blood T cell repertoires in COVID-19. The assay was immunoSEQ multiplex PCR, and TCRdb's table has in-frame clones only and misses some. The table lists about 54,000 clones, about nine tenths of them singletons, with around 8.2% in the top ten. The specimen was peripheral blood. The receptors were sampled from a woman in her 40s with active COVID-19.

This clone was seen just once. This rearrangement joins TRBV18 to TRBJ1-4; no firm D call. Germline CDR1 and CDR2: KGHSH and LQKENI. V gave up 3 bases and J gave up 3 bases, with 8 bases separating them. CDR3 length: 14 residues. The CDR3 loop reads CASSPRQSNEKLFF. The CDR3 bases are TGTGCCAGCTCACCGCGGCAGTCTAATGAAAAACTGTTTTTT.

V usage is TRBV11-2 and J usage is TRBJ2-5, with unresolved D. V was trimmed by 5 bases and J by 1 base, leaving 11 bases between them. This CDR3 has 14 residues. From germline, CDR1 is SGHAT and CDR2 FQNNGV. CDR3: CASSRGGIQETQYF. CDR3 nucleotides: TGTGCCAGCAGCCGCGGCGGCATCCAAGAGACCCAGTACTTC.

The DNA of the CDR3 is TGTGCCAGCAGGGCCTCCTATAATTCACCCCTCCACTTT. This translates into CASRASYNSPLHF. The V and J genes are TRBV12-3 or TRBV12-4 and TRBJ1-6; no clear D. This CDR3 comprises 13 residues. Trimming took off 6 bases at V and 0 bases at J, with 3 bases between the two ends.

The chain combines TRBV19 with TRBJ2-5, with D unclear. Trimming took off 6 bases at V and 3 bases at J, with 14 bases between the two ends. The CDR3 is made up of 14 amino acids. Germline V gene data show CDR1 as LNHDA and CDR2 as SQIVND (reference sequence). CDR3 protein: CASRITGSEETQYF. The CDR3, as DNA: TGTGCCAGTAGGATAACCGGGTCCGAAGAGACCCAGTACTTC.

The chain joins TRBV5-4 to TRBJ2-2, with 8 bases aligning to TRBD2. Germline CDR1 is SGHNT and CDR2 is YYREEE (reference sequence). V was clipped by 0 bases and J by 4 bases; unmatched bases: 5. The CDR3 consists of 16 residues. As DNA, the CDR3 is TGTGCCAGCAGCTTGGTCGGGAGGGGGAGCACCGGGGAGCTGTTTTTT. Encoded protein: CASSLVGRGSTGELFF.

This rearrangement joins TRBV6-5 to TRBJ2-1; 7 bases match TRBD2. The ends lost 4 bases at V and 6 bases at J; junction bases unmatched: 9. CDR1 MNHEY and CDR2 SVGAGI come from the germline V gene. CDR3 length: 15 residues. CDR3 region: CASSSWTRSSNEQFF. The CDR3, as DNA: TGTGCCAGCAGTTCCTGGACTAGATCGAGCAATGAGCAGTTCTTC.

The CDR3 DNA reads as TGTGCCAGCAGCCCCCGGGACAGTCTTGGGCATGGCTACACCTTC. Its protein is CASSPRDSLGHGYTF. The V and J genes are TRBV11-3 and TRBJ1-2; 7 positions match TRBD1. With V trimmed by 5 bases and J by 6 bases, 12 bases remained unmatched. Germline CDR1 is SGHNT and CDR2 is YENEEA. This CDR3 has 15 amino acids.

The chain joins TRBV5-5 to TRBJ1-4; D uncertain. The CDR3 consists of 12 residues. CDR1 is SGHKS, CDR2 YYEKEE, per germline (reference sequence). Trimming removed 7 bases at V and 4 bases at J, with 8 bases between. The CDR3 sequence: CASRRINEKLFF. The CDR3, as DNA: TGTGCCAGCCGGCGGATTAATGAAAAACTGTTTTTT.

The chain recombines TRBV6-5 with TRBJ2-3, with 7 bases identical to TRBD2. The CDR3 runs 14 residues. Germline lookup yields CDR1 MNHEY and CDR2 SVGAGI. V dropped 9 bases and J dropped 4; count of bases not matched to a gene: 10. For the CDR3, the DNA is TGTGCCAGTACCGGGACTAATATAGCAGATACGCAGTATTTT. Translating it yields CASTGTNIADTQYF.

The V and J genes are TRBV5-1 and TRBJ2-3, with a possible D match to TRBD2 (6 bases). Per the germline V gene, CDR1 is SGHRS and CDR2 is YFSETQ. The CDR3 sequence is 14 residues long. V gave up 0 bases and J gave up 5 bases, with 10 bases separating them. CDR3 sequence: CASSLDGRKDTQYF. CDR3 bases: TGCGCCAGCAGCTTGGACGGGAGAAAAGATACGCAGTATTTT. Using reference TRBV5-1 and TRBJ2-3 for the parts outside the CDR3, the full variable domain is KAGVTQTPRYLIKTRGQQVTLSCSPISGHRSVSWYQQTPGQGLQFLFEYFSETQRNKGNFPGRFSGRQFSNSRSEMNVSTLELGDSALYLCASSLDGRKDTQYFGPGTRLTVL.

This rearrangement joins TRBV6-5 to TRBJ1-2; D call uncertain. The V gene's germline CDR1 is MNHEY and CDR2 SVGAGI. The V and J ends lost 5 bases and 6 bases respectively, with 13 bases between them. The CDR3 spans 13 residues. This CDR3 reads CASSRAGRDGYTF. CDR3 in DNA: TGTGCCAGCAGTCGAGCTGGGAGGGATGGCTACACCTTC.

This clone has only one observation. The rearrangement uses TRBV6-1 and TRBJ1-3, with D unresolved. The V end was cut by 1 base, the J end by 0 bases, with 7 bases between. There are 15 residues in the CDR3. Germline V gives CDR1 MNHNS, CDR2 SASEGT. CDR3 loop: CASSEGRSSGNTIYF. CDR3 bases: TGTGCCAGCAGTGAAGGCCGGAGCTCTGGAAACACCATATATTTT.

The chain combines TRBV11-3 with TRBJ2-3; 14 nucleotides agree with TRBD2. Trimming took 5 bases from V and 6 from J; bases not matched to a gene: 10. The germline CDR1 and CDR2 sequences are SGHNT and YENEEA. CDR3 length: 17 residues. CDR3 amino acids: CASSAQTSGGAMDTQYF. The CDR3 nucleotides are TGTGCCAGCAGCGCCCAGACTAGCGGGGGGGCCATGGATACGCAGTATTTT.

The chain is built from TRBV18 and TRBJ1-6; 7 nucleotides align to TRBD1. V dropped 3 bases and J dropped 7; count of bases not matched to a gene: 6. Per the germline V gene, CDR1 is KGHSH and CDR2 is LQKENI. The CDR3 totals 15 residues. The CDR3 spells CASSPRQGLNSPLHF. DNA for the CDR3: TGTGCCAGCTCACCGAGACAGGGTTTGAATTCACCCCTCCACTTT.

The rearrangement joins TRBV5-1 to TRBJ1-4, with D possibly being TRBD1 (5 bases). From germline, CDR1 is SGHRS and CDR2 YFSETQ. The CDR3 is 14 residues long. Trimming stripped 1 base from V and 8 bases from J, with 12 bases between. DNA of the CDR3: TGCGCCAGCAGCTTGCTCCAGGGAGGAGAAAAACTGTTTTTT. Encoded protein: CASSLLQGGEKLFF. Complete variable domain (other parts from reference TRBV5-1 and TRBJ1-4): KAGVTQTPRYLIKTRGQQVTLSCSPISGHRSVSWYQQTPGQGLQFLFEYFSETQRNKGNFPGRFSGRQFSNSRSEMNVSTLELGDSALYLCASSLLQGGEKLFFGSGTQLSVL.

This rearrangement joins TRBV2 to TRBJ1-1, with D uncertain. Trimming cost V 5 bases and J 8 bases, with 12 bases left between them. This CDR3 comprises 12 residues. Germline lookup yields CDR1 SNHLY and CDR2 FYNNEI. The CDR3 sequence is CASSKRRGEAFF. DNA of the CDR3: TGTGCCAGCAGTAAAAGGCGAGGGGAAGCTTTCTTT. Full variable domain (remainder filled in from reference TRBV2 and TRBJ1-1): EPEVTQTPSHQVTQMGQEVILRCVPISNHLYFYWYRQILGQKVEFLVSFYNNEISEKSEIFDDQFSVERPDGSNFTLKIRSTKLEDSAMYFCASSKRRGEAFFGQGTRLTVV.

The J gene is TRBJ2-3, the V gene TRBV10-2; 10 nucleotides agree with TRBD2. The CDR3 runs 19 residues. Germline-derived CDR1 and CDR2 are WSHSY and SAAADI. V shed 2 bases and J 2 bases; nucleotides not matched to a gene: 13. CDR3 sequence reads: CASSETRWLAGDHTDTQYF. The CDR3 nucleotides are TGCGCCAGCAGTGAGACCCGGTGGCTAGCGGGGGACCACACAGATACGCAGTATTTT.